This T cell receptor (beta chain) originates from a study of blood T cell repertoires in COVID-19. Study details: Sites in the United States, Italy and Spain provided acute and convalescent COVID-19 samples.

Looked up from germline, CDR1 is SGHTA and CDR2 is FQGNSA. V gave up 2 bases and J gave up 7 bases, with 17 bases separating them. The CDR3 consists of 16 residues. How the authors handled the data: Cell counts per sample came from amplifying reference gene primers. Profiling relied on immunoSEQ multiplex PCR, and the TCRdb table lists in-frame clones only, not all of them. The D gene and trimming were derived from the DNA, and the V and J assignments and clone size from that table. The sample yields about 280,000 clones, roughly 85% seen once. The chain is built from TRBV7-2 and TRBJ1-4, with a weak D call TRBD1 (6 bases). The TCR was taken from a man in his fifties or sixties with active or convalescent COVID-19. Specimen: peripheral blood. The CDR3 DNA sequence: TGTGCCAGCAGCTTAATGGCTCCACAGGGCGGTGAAAAACTGTTTTTT. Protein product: CASSLMAPQGGEKLFF.